The entry below describes one T cell receptor (beta chain). The target antigen is unknown. This entry belongs to a study of circulating and synovial CD4+ cells in juvenile arthritis. General study points: Bulk blood CD4 samples held at least an order of magnitude more or fewer genomes than CPL. Compared with bulk blood, circulating pathogenic-like lymphocytes shared substantially more CDR3 sequences with synovial T cells. The pathogenic-like versus bulk T cell difference escaped Vbeta family analysis. Deeper sequencing increased measured overlap with synovial clonotypes.

This table comes from immunoSEQ multiplex PCR, and its TCRdb copy is limited to in-frame clones, with some not included. The sample lists under 35,000 clones; roughly 95% were seen once. This CDR3 contains 13 residues. Germline V CDR1 and CDR2: SGHAT, FQNNGV. Trimming took 6 bases from V and 9 from J; bases not matched to a gene: 7. Sample: CD4+ T cells from blood. This chain links TRBV11-2 with TRBJ2-1; 8 nucleotides align to TRBD2. The sequence came from a human donor with juvenile idiopathic arthritis. The CDR3 loop is CASRVAGPGEQFF. Written as DNA, the CDR3 is TGTGCCAGCAGGGTAGCGGGACCCGGTGAGCAGTTCTTC.